This is a list of T cell receptor beta chains from one sample in a study of T cell repertoires in aging, cancer and after chemotherapy. TCRdb ran MiXCR on the multiplex PCR reads and lists one entry per CDR3 protein. Among around 8,900 distinct CDR3 sequences, 32% were seen once, and the ten largest hold roughly 3.5%. What was sequenced was blood. Source of these receptors: a human donor in good health. Each CDR3 is given with its conserved first and last residue. D genes are given only for firm matches. Clone size is shown for a subset of rows, as once, few, many or a class of expanded clone.

D gene | clone size | J gene | V gene | CDR3 DNA | CDR3 protein
TRBD1 | few | TRBJ1-2 | TRBV29-1 | TGCAGCGTTTTTCGACAGGGGGATTATGGCTACACCTTC | CSVFRQGDYGYTF
. | few | TRBJ2-1 | TRBV27 | TGTGCCAGCAGTTTAGTAGGTTTTCGGGGGCACGGCGATGAGCAGTTCTTC | CASSLVGFRGHGDEQFF
. | few | TRBJ2-5 | TRBV15 | TGTGCCACCAGCAGAGGACTTTCGGCGGAGACCCAGTACTTC | CATSRGLSAETQYF
. | medium-sized | TRBJ2-7 | TRBV27 | TGTGCCAGCAGTTTAGGCAGTCCGGAGCCCTACGAGCAGTACTTC | CASSLGSPEPYEQYF
. | few | TRBJ2-5 | TRBV6-2/TRBV6-3 | TGTGCCAGCAGTTATGGGGAGACCCAGTACTTC | CASSYGETQYF
TRBD1 | . | TRBJ1-2 | TRBV5-4 | TGTGCCAGCACCCCGGACAGGGGCTACTATGGCTACACCTTC | CASTPDRGYYGYTF
TRBD1 | . | TRBJ2-7 | TRBV4-3 | TGCGCCAGGAGCCAAGGGGACAGCCCGGCCTACGAGCAGTACTTC | CARSQGDSPAYEQYF
. | few | TRBJ2-5 | TRBV6-6 | TGTGCCAGCAGTTTACGAGTAGGACAGCAAGAAGAGACCCAGTACTTC | CASSLRVGQQEETQYF
TRBD2 | few | TRBJ2-5 | TRBV5-6 | TGTGCCAGCACTAGCGGGTTTTGGCAGACCCAGTACTTC | CASTSGFWQTQYF
TRBD1 | . | TRBJ2-3 | TRBV5-1 | TGCGCCAGCAGCTCAGGGACGGGACAGGTTTTTAAAGATACGCAGTATTTT | CASSSGTGQVFKDTQYF
TRBD1 | . | TRBJ1-1 | TRBV18 | TGTGCCAGCTCACCTGGACAGGGTGGGACTGAAGCTTTCTTT | CASSPGQGGTEAFF
. | medium-sized | TRBJ2-3 | TRBV6-2/TRBV6-3 | TGTGCCAGCGCCGGGACGGTCACAGATACGCAGTATTTT | CASAGTVTDTQYF
. | few | TRBJ1-2 | TRBV6-5 | TGTGCCAGCCACGGTGGGTCCTATGGCTACACCTTC | CASHGGSYGYTF
. | . | TRBJ1-5 | TRBV6-6 | TGTGCCAGCAGTGGCCCGACAGATAGCAATCAGCCCCAGCATTTT | CASSGPTDSNQPQHF
TRBD1 | . | TRBJ1-1 | TRBV19 | TGTGCCAGTAGTATAAAGGGGGCCATCAACACTGAAGCTTTCTTT | CASSIKGAINTEAFF
. | . | TRBJ1-6 | TRBV7-6 | TGTGCCAGCAGCCACCGGGGACCCCTCCACTTT | CASSHRGPLHF
TRBD2 | . | TRBJ2-7 | TRBV7-2 | TGTGCCAGCAGCTTAGCGGGGGGGCGGGGGGTCTACGAGCAGTACTTC | CASSLAGGRGVYEQYF
. | few | TRBJ2-2 | TRBV12-3/TRBV12-4 | TGTGCCAGCAGCCGCGGGACTAACACCGGGGAGCTGTTTTTT | CASSRGTNTGELFF
TRBD1 | few | TRBJ1-1 | TRBV5-6 | TGTGCCAGCAGCGGAGACAGGGGGAGGAACACTGAAGCTTTCTTT | CASSGDRGRNTEAFF
. | . | TRBJ1-3 | TRBV11-1 | TGTGCCAGCAGCACGTCCTTGAGCTCTGGAAACACCATATATTTT | CASSTSLSSGNTIYF
TRBD1 | . | TRBJ1-4 | TRBV20-1 | TGCAGTGCGAAGACAGGGGGCCAGGAAAAACTGTTTTTT | CSAKTGGQEKLFF
. | . | TRBJ2-3 | TRBV7-6 | TGTGCCAGCAGCTTAGGGGCTAGTTCGGGCGGGGTGACGCAGTATTTT | CASSLGASSGGVTQYF
TRBD1 | few | TRBJ1-5 | TRBV27 | TGTGCCAGCAGCCGACAGGGGGATGGTCAGCCCCAGCATTTT | CASSRQGDGQPQHF
. | few | TRBJ1-2 | TRBV18 | TGTGCCAGCTCACCAGAGGCAGCCAATTATGGCTACACCTTC | CASSPEAANYGYTF
TRBD1 | . | TRBJ1-5 | TRBV19 | TGTGCCAGTACCATCGGGACAGGGTTCGGAGGCAATCAGCCCCAGCATTTT | CASTIGTGFGGNQPQHF
. | few | TRBJ2-1 | TRBV6-5 | TGTGCCAGCAGCCCCGGCCCCGCCAACAATGAGCAGTTCTTC | CASSPGPANNEQFF
. | few | TRBJ1-2 | TRBV30 | TGTGCCTGGAGTGTACCTTGGCAGGGACCGTATGGCTACACCTTC | CAWSVPWQGPYGYTF
TRBD1 | . | TRBJ2-3 | TRBV18 | TGTGCCAGCTCACCCGGACAGGGGAGGGCAGATACGCAGTATTTT | CASSPGQGRADTQYF
. | . | TRBJ1-2 | TRBV7-2 | TGTGCCAGCAGCTTGGTACAGGGTAACTATGGCTACACCTTC | CASSLVQGNYGYTF
. | . | TRBJ1-1 | TRBV27 | TGTGCCAGCAGTTTAAAATCCCAAACCGGGAACACTGAAGCTTTCTTT | CASSLKSQTGNTEAFF
. | . | TRBJ2-7 | TRBV4-2 | TGTGCCAGCAGCCAAGAAGGTCTCAGACAGACCTACGAGCAGTACTTC | CASSQEGLRQTYEQYF
. | . | TRBJ2-7 | TRBV6-6 | TGTGCCAGCAGTTACTCGAGTGGAGGGCCCTACGAGCAGTACTTC | CASSYSSGGPYEQYF
. | few | TRBJ1-2 | TRBV12-3/TRBV12-4 | TGTGCCAGCAGTTTAGGGTGGGGTCGAGCTAACTATGGCTACACCTTC | CASSLGWGRANYGYTF
. | . | TRBJ2-1 | TRBV5-3 | TGTGCCAGAAGCCCTGCAGCGCCGACCTACAATGAGCAGTTCTTC | CARSPAAPTYNEQFF
. | few | TRBJ2-3 | TRBV10-3 | TGTGCCATCAGTGAGAAGCAAGGCACAGATACGCAGTATTTT | CAISEKQGTDTQYF
TRBD1 | few | TRBJ2-1 | TRBV18 | TGTGCCAGCTCACCGAATACAGGGGGCGATGAGCAGTTCTTC | CASSPNTGGDEQFF
TRBD2 | few | TRBJ2-5 | TRBV12-3/TRBV12-4 | TGTGCCAGCAGTCTCCTAGCGGGGGGGGAGACCCAGTACTTC | CASSLLAGGETQYF
. | . | TRBJ1-1 | TRBV5-6 | TGTGCCAGCAGCTCGCTGGCGGGTCCCATGAACACTGAAGCTTTCTTT | CASSSLAGPMNTEAFF
. | few | TRBJ1-2 | TRBV5-6 | TGTGCCAGCAGCAGACAGAACTATGGCTACACCTTC | CASSRQNYGYTF
. | . | TRBJ2-5 | TRBV5-1 | TGCGCCAGCAGCTTGGTGCAGCAAGAGACCCAGTACTTC | CASSLVQQETQYF